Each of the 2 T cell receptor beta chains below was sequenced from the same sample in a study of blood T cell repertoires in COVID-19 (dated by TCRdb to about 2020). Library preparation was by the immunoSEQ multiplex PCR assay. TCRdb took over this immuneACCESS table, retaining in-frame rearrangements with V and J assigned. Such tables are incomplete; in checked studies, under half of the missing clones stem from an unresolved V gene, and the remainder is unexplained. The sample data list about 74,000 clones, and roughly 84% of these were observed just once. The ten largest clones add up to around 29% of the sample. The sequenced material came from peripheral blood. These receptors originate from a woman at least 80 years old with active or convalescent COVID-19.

The CDR3 spells CASSVSTGKNTEAFF. CDR3 nucleotides: TGTGCCAGCAGCGTATCGACAGGGAAGAACACTGAAGCTTTCTTT. The V gene is TRBV9, the J gene TRBJ1-1; 7 bases map to TRBD1. Losses at the gene ends were 1 base for V and 1 base for J; bases not matched to a gene: 4. CDR3 length: 15 residues. CDR1 and CDR2 from the germline V gene are SGDLS and YYNGEE.

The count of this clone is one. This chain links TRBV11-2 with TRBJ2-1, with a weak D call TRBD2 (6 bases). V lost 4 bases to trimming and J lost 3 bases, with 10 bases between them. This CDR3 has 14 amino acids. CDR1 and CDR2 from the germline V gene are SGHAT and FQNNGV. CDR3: CASSSAGSYNEQFF. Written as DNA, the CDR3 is TGTGCCAGCAGCTCGGCGGGGAGCTACAATGAGCAGTTCTTC.